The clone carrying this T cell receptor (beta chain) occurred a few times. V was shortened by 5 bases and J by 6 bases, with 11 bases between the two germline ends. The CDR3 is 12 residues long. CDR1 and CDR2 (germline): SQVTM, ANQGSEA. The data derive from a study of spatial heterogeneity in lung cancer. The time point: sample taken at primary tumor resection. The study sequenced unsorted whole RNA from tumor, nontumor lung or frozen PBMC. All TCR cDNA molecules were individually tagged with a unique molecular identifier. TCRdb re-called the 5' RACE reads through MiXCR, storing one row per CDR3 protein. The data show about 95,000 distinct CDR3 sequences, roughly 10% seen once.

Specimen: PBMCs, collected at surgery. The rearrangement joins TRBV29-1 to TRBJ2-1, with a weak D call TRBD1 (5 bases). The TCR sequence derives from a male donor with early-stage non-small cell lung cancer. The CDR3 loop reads CSVLRTSNEQFF. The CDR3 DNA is TGCAGCGTTCTACGGACAAGCAATGAGCAGTTCTTC.